This T cell receptor beta chain emerged from a study of cytomegalovirus exposure and HLA in healthy donors. For the study at large: The 110 million or so unique TCR beta sequences, from about 179 million T cells, were found by an earlier analysis. Study-wide results and caveats: In all likelihood, a cluster of highly shared sequence variants was a sequencing artifact. Rates of TCR association differed by HLA locus in a later analysis, with DRB1 highest and HLA-C lowest.

A remark on this clone: No antigen is known for it.

PCR used 60 Vbeta primers and 13 Jbeta primers. Using immunoSEQ multiplex PCR, the repertoire was profiled, and TCRdb retains in-frame clones only, with some absent. The table records 150,000 to 200,000 clones, about three quarters of them present only once. The CDR3 is 16 residues long. V shed 0 bases and J 7 bases; nucleotides not matched to a gene: 9. Germline CDR1 reads MGHRA; CDR2 reads YSYEKL. Sequenced: PBMCs. The receptor was derived from a woman aged 50 to 65 in good health and CMV-seropositive. The rearrangement joins TRBV4-1 to TRBJ2-4, with 7 bases matching TRBD1. CDR3 sequence: CASSQDRAGGINIQYF. CDR3 sequence (DNA): TGCGCCAGCAGCCAAGATAGGGCAGGGGGAATCAACATTCAGTACTTC.